Reported below is one T cell receptor beta chain. This entry is derived from a study of blood T cell repertoires in COVID-19. Study in general: From T cells, B-cell-depleted T cells, or PBMCs came the material, which was cDNA or gDNA.

Trimming removed 0 bases from V and 7 bases from J, with 16 bases in between. The CDR3 length is 16 residues. Germline V gene lookup returns CDR1 SGDLS and CDR2 YYNGEE. The age range of participants was 18 to 89 years, with residence in about two dozen US areas. Grouping used clinical history reported by participants in a survey and questionnaire. Original handling: The authors estimated nucleated cell counts from reference gene primer amplification. Data came from immunoSEQ multiplex PCR; TCRdb stores just in-frame clones and leaves some out. From that table come the V and J calls and clone size; the DNA was used to work out D and trimming. The table includes some 300,000 clones, around nine tenths detected once.

The V and J genes are TRBV9 and TRBJ1-4; tentatively, D is TRBD1 (5 bases). The TCR was taken from a woman in her 30s who had been exposed to COVID-19. Sequencing was carried out using PBMCs or T cells enriched from blood (not recorded which). Here the CDR3 reads CASSVGNRHSGEKLFF. The CDR3, as DNA: TGTGCCAGCAGCGTAGGAAACAGGCACAGTGGTGAAAAACTGTTTTTT.